The 24 T cell receptor beta chains given below trace back to one sample, sequenced in a study of blood T cell repertoires in COVID-19. Clones were read by immunoSEQ multiplex PCR, and TCRdb kept only the in-frame ones, dropping some. In the table there are approximately 170,000 clones, roughly four fifths of which are singletons. The sample was peripheral blood. The receptors were gathered from a man aged 60-69 years with active or convalescent COVID-19.

This clone occurred once. The chain is built from TRBV12-5 and TRBJ2-3; 9 bases line up with TRBD2. Germline lookup yields CDR1 LGHNT and CDR2 FRNRAP. With 0 bases clipped from V and 7 bases from J, the junction kept 11 bases outside the gene matches. The CDR3 spans 17 residues. The CDR3 coding sequence is TGTGCTAGTGGTTTGGTACCAAGCGGGGGGACGGGCTATACGCAGTATTTT. Protein: CASGLVPSGGTGYTQYF.

This chain joins TRBV7-2 and TRBJ1-1, with 9 bases matching TRBD1. The trim removed 6 bases at V and 3 bases at J, leaving 11 bases unmatched. CDR1 is SGHTA and CDR2 is FQGNSA in the germline V gene. The CDR3 runs to 16 residues. In DNA form, the CDR3 reads TGTGCCAGCAGGGGAACAGGGGGCGCAGGGGACACTGAAGCTTTCTTT. It translates to CASRGTGGAGDTEAFF.

The gene calls are TRBV5-1 and TRBJ1-1; no definite D call. Germline CDR1 and CDR2: SGHRS and YFSETQ. This CDR3 region has 17 residues. V lost 2 bases and J lost 2, with 19 bases in between. CDR3 DNA sequence: TGCGCCAGCAGCTTCCTGCAGGTCCCCTTTCAAAACACTGAAGCTTTCTTT. Amino acids: CASSFLQVPFQNTEAFF. Full variable domain (missing parts from reference TRBV5-1 and TRBJ1-1): KAGVTQTPRYLIKTRGQQVTLSCSPISGHRSVSWYQQTPGQGLQFLFEYFSETQRNKGNFPGRFSGRQFSNSRSEMNVSTLELGDSALYLCASSFLQVPFQNTEAFFGQGTRLTVV.

V gene TRBV29-1 combines with J gene TRBJ1-2; 9 positions agree with TRBD1. The CDR3 consists of 15 residues. The germline CDR1 and CDR2 sequences are SQVTM and ANQGSEA. V lost 7 bases, J lost 0 bases, and 9 bases stayed unmatched. The CDR3 region is CSAEGTGSSNYGYTF. CDR3 coding DNA: TGCAGCGCGGAAGGGACAGGGTCATCTAACTATGGCTACACCTTC.

The chain links TRBV5-1 to TRBJ2-1; D gene uncertain. V was trimmed by 0 bases and J by 5 bases, leaving 9 bases between them. Germline V CDR1 and CDR2: SGHRS, YFSETQ. This CDR3 comprises 14 residues. The CDR3, as DNA: TGCGCCAGCAGCTTGGGGCCAATGGACAATGAGCAGTTCTTC. It codes for CASSLGPMDNEQFF.

The chain joins TRBV5-4 to TRBJ2-2, with D possibly TRBD2 on 5 matching bases. The CDR3 runs 14 residues. Germline assignment: CDR1 SGHNT and CDR2 YYREEE (reference sequence). V lost 1 base and J lost 7, with 11 bases in between. CDR3 nucleotides: TGTGCCAGCAGCTTGAGGAGCGGCGGCGGGGAGCTGTTTTTT. Translation gives CASSLRSGGGELFF.

The rearrangement uses TRBV5-1 and TRBJ2-2; TRBD2 is a possible D gene (5 bases). V shed 1 base and J shed 2 bases, with 12 bases lying between them. The CDR3 loop spans 16 amino acids. CDR1 SGHRS and CDR2 YFSETQ come from the germline V gene. The chain's CDR3 is CASSLSRGKNTGELFF. The DNA of the CDR3 is TGCGCCAGCAGCTTGAGTCGGGGTAAAAACACCGGGGAGCTGTTTTTT.

The gene calls are TRBV6-6 and TRBJ1-5; D uncertain. The CDR3 sequence is 15 residues long. Germline V CDR1 and CDR2: MNHNY, SVGAGI (reference sequence). Trimming cost V 2 bases and J 6 bases, with 14 bases left between them. The CDR3 region has the DNA TGTGCCAGCAGTTACGCTGAGGAGGGTAGTCAGCCCCAGCATTTT. Its translation is CASSYAEEGSQPQHF.

The V call is TRBV6-1, the J call TRBJ1-2; 7 bases are shared with TRBD1. Germline trimming cut 7 bases from V and 0 bases from J; bases unmatched to any gene: 14. The germline V gene encodes CDR1 MNHNS and CDR2 SASEGT. The CDR3 runs to 17 residues. CDR3 DNA sequence: TGTGCCAGCATTGACGGAGGCAGGGGGTGGGCTAACTATGGCTACACCTTC. This sequence encodes CASIDGGRGWANYGYTF.

V and J are TRBV18 and TRBJ1-3, with 7 bases lining up with TRBD1. Germline assignment: CDR1 KGHSH and CDR2 LQKENI. V gave up 3 bases and J gave up 3 bases; unmatched junction bases: 5. The CDR3 runs 15 residues. CDR3 DNA: TGTGCCAGCTCACCCGACAGGGCTGGTGGAAACACCATATATTTT. Translated, it gives CASSPDRAGGNTIYF.

This clone was detected a few times. V and J are TRBV2 and TRBJ2-7, with 7 bases fitting TRBD1. Germline lookup yields CDR1 SNHLY and CDR2 FYNNEI. The CDR3 consists of 14 residues. The ends lost 3 bases at V and 3 bases at J; junction bases unmatched: 5. The CDR3 loop is CASSDAQGVYEQYF. CDR3 DNA sequence: TGTGCCAGCAGTGACGCTCAGGGGGTCTACGAGCAGTACTTC. Drawing the rest from reference TRBV2 and TRBJ2-7, the complete variable domain is EPEVTQTPSHQVTQMGQEVILRCVPISNHLYFYWYRQILGQKVEFLVSFYNNEISEKSEIFDDQFSVERPDGSNFTLKIRSTKLEDSAMYFCASSDAQGVYEQYFGPGTRLTVT.

The J gene is TRBJ1-1, the V gene TRBV7-2, with D tentatively TRBD1 (5 bases). The CDR3 has 14 amino acids. V lost 7 bases and J 1 base, leaving 13 bases between the germline ends. Germline V gene lookup returns CDR1 SGHTA and CDR2 FQGNSA. CDR3 nucleotides: TGTGCCAGCATCGGGGGGAACCGGAACACTGAAGCTTTCTTT. It specifies CASIGGNRNTEAFF.

V and J are TRBV5-4 and TRBJ1-5; D not resolved. V was clipped by 0 bases and J by 6 bases, with 7 bases between them. Looked up from germline, CDR1 is SGHNT and CDR2 is YYREEE (reference sequence). The CDR3 covers 13 residues. The CDR3 coding sequence is TGTGCCAGCAGCTTGGATCGGGGTCAGCCCCAGCATTTT. Amino acid sequence: CASSLDRGQPQHF. Complete variable domain (other parts from reference TRBV5-4 and TRBJ1-5): ETGVTQSPTHLIKTRGQQVTLRCSSQSGHNTVSWYQQALGQGPQFIFQYYREEENGRGNFPPRFSGLQFPNYSSELNVNALELDDSALYLCASSLDRGQPQHFGDGTRLSIL.

This sequence joins TRBV6-5 and TRBJ2-5, with D maybe TRBD2 (6 bases). V was shortened by 5 bases and J by 5 bases, with 12 bases between the two germline ends. CDR3 length: 13 residues. Germline CDR1 MNHEY, CDR2 SVGAGI. This CDR3 reads CASSLDSGETQYF. The CDR3 DNA reads as TGTGCCAGCAGTCTCGACAGCGGGGAGACCCAGTACTTC.

The rearrangement joins TRBV10-2 to TRBJ1-6; 7 nucleotides align to TRBD1. The CDR3 has 14 residues. Trimming took 2 bases from V and 8 from J; bases not matched to a gene: 3. Germline V gene sequence: CDR1 WSHSY, CDR2 SAAADI. The CDR3 DNA reads TGCGCCAGCAGTGAGCCTGGACAGGATTCACCCCTCCACTTT. Translation: CASSEPGQDSPLHF.

The V gene is TRBV27, the J gene TRBJ2-2; D possibly corresponds to TRBD1 (6 bases). Germline V gene lookup returns CDR1 MNHEY and CDR2 SMNVEV (reference sequence). The V end lost 3 bases, the J end lost 6 bases, and 8 bases lay between the germline ends. This CDR3 is 13 amino acids long. The DNA of the CDR3 is TGTGCCAGCAGTTTTACAGGGCCCGGGGAGCTGTTTTTT. It codes for CASSFTGPGELFF.

The CDR3 protein is CASSPRGERNEQFF. CDR3 DNA sequence: TGTGCCAGCAGCCCCCGCGGGGAGCGCAATGAGCAGTTCTTC. The chain recombines TRBV6-6 with TRBJ2-1; a weak D match, TRBD2 (6 bases). The CDR3 sequence is 14 residues long. Germline loops: CDR1 MNHNY, CDR2 SVGAGI (reference sequence). V lost 6 bases to trimming and J lost 6 bases, with 15 bases between them.

The gene calls are TRBV2 and TRBJ1-5, with D uncertain. The CDR3 extends over 14 amino acids. Trimming stripped 10 bases from V and 0 bases from J, with 13 bases between. The germline V gene has CDR1 SNHLY and CDR2 FYNNEI. The DNA of the CDR3 is TGTGCCACCAAGACGGGGATTAGCAATCAGCCCCAGCATTTT. Its protein product is CATKTGISNQPQHF.

The gene calls are TRBV14 and TRBJ2-7, with 14 bases matching TRBD2. V gave up 1 base and J gave up 1 base; unmatched junction bases: 6. The CDR3 length is 18 residues. The germline V gene has CDR1 SGHDN and CDR2 FVKESK. This CDR3 reads CASSQAGLAGVFSYEQYF. The CDR3 coding sequence is TGTGCCAGCAGCCAAGCGGGACTAGCGGGAGTGTTTTCCTACGAGCAGTACTTC.

The rearrangement links TRBV5-4 to TRBJ1-2; 10 bases map to TRBD1. Germline CDR1 SGHNT, CDR2 YYREEE (reference sequence). V dropped 5 bases and J dropped 4; count of bases not matched to a gene: 11. The length of the CDR3 is 16 residues. The CDR3, as DNA: TGTGCCAGCAGTTCCTCCGGGACAGGGGATCTCTATGGCTACACCTTC. Residues: CASSSSGTGDLYGYTF.

The chain combines TRBV6-5 with TRBJ2-1; TRBD1 might be the D (6 bases). Trimming removed 0 bases from V and 5 bases from J, with 11 bases in between. The CDR3 runs 15 residues. CDR1 and CDR2 from the germline V gene are MNHEY and SVGAGI. In nucleotides, the CDR3 is TGTGCCAGCAGTTACTCGAGACAGGAGAACAATGAGCAGTTCTTC. It translates to CASSYSRQENNEQFF.

CDR3 nucleotide sequence: TGTGCCACCCAGAGGGGGACTAGCGGAACCGGGGAGCTGTTTTTT. It translates to CATQRGTSGTGELFF. V is TRBV2 and J is TRBJ2-2; 11 bases match TRBD2. CDR3 length: 15 amino acids. Unmatched junction bases numbered 9, after V lost 10 bases and J lost 5 bases. Germline assignment: CDR1 SNHLY and CDR2 FYNNEI.

This clone was detected a few times. J is TRBJ2-7 and V is TRBV7-9; 9 bases agree with TRBD1. Germline assignment: CDR1 SEHNR and CDR2 FQNEAQ (reference sequence). V lost 8 bases and J lost 5; bases outside the gene matches: 10. This CDR3 has 14 amino acids. CDR3 in DNA: TGTGCCAGCGGGATCGGGACAGGGACCGACGAGCAGTACTTC. Translating gives CASGIGTGTDEQYF.

The chain is built from TRBV4-1 and TRBJ2-3; 7 bases align to TRBD1. The V and J ends lost 3 bases and 6 bases, in that order; junction bases with no gene match: 12. In germline, CDR1 is MGHRA, CDR2 YSYEKL. The CDR3 loop spans 16 amino acids. The CDR3 protein is CASSQITGANLDTQYF. The CDR3 DNA follows: TGCGCCAGCAGCCAGATAACAGGGGCGAACTTGGATACGCAGTATTTT.